The entry below describes one T cell receptor (beta chain). Its antigen is unidentified. These data are taken from a study of cytomegalovirus exposure and HLA in healthy donors. Overall study results and limits: The study put 150 to 200 TCR beta chains on its list as cytomegalovirus-associated.

CDR3 length: 20 residues. V was clipped by 0 bases and J by 4 bases; unmatched bases: 15. From germline, CDR1 is LGHNA and CDR2 YNFKEQ. It was with 60 Vbeta and 13 Jbeta primers that the PCR ran. Repertoires were generated with immunoSEQ multiplex PCR, while TCRdb's copy carries only in-frame clones and drops some. This table holds 55,000 to 90,000 clones, around 80% found once. Sequenced material: PBMCs. The rearrangement links TRBV4-2 to TRBJ2-5; 12 bases are a match to TRBD2. The clonotype originates from a man in his forties or fifties in good health and CMV-seronegative. The CDR3, as DNA: TGTGCCAGCAGCCAAGAACGGTTAACTAGCGGGAGGCAAAACCTAGAGACCCAGTACTTC. Encoded protein: CASSQERLTSGRQNLETQYF.